This T cell receptor beta chain was profiled in a study of CD8+CD57+ T cells in acquired aplastic anemia. Study context: An average of about 3.2 ug of DNA was obtained from sorted CD4+ and CD8+ cells.

A note on this clonotype: The antigen is not known.

It was genomic DNA that served as the template for profiling TCR beta VDJ and CDR3. MiXCR was run by TCRdb on the reads, yielding one entry per CDR3 protein. Here the sample spans about 160,000 distinct CDR3 sequences, 65% to 75% being singletons. This CDR3 spans 15 amino acids. Trimming left V 4 bases short and J 4 bases short, with 11 bases between. Germline assignment: CDR1 LNHDA and CDR2 SQIVND (reference sequence). General study points: Patients and healthy controls showed no significant CD8+ Simpson's diversity difference. About 30 shared CD8+ CDR3s appeared highly expressed within patients' immunodominant clones.

Selection for sequencing was limited to patients who had shown CD8+CD57+ cell expansion by flow cytometry. Acquired aplastic anemia of severe grade affected all patients. The TCR originated in a human donor with aplastic anemia. The chain employs TRBV19 and TRBJ1-6; no reliable D call. The sample taken for sequencing was sorted CD4+, CD8+, or CD8+CD57+ T cells (not recorded which) from PBMCs. The CDR3 protein is CASSTTGAYNSPLHF. Written as DNA, the CDR3 is TGTGCCAGTAGTACAACGGGCGCTTATAATTCACCCCTCCACTTT.